One and the same sample provided the 22 T cell receptor beta chains below, sequenced in a study of blood T cell repertoires in COVID-19. TCRdb's copy holds only in-frame clones and misses some; the assay was immunoSEQ multiplex PCR. The sample carries approximately 170,000 clones, 80% to 90% recorded once. What was sequenced was peripheral blood. The receptor source for this set is a woman in her seventies with COVID-19, enrolled during active disease.

The V gene is TRBV6-1, the J gene TRBJ1-4; 9 nucleotides line up with TRBD1. V gave up 3 bases and J gave up 7 bases; unmatched junction bases: 6. This CDR3 is 15 amino acids long. Per the germline V gene, CDR1 is MNHNS and CDR2 is SASEGT. As DNA, the CDR3 is TGTGCCAGCAGTGATATGGGGACAGGGCTTGAAAAACTGTTTTTT. Amino acids: CASSDMGTGLEKLFF.

The CDR3: CAWSPLAANEQFF. CDR3 coding DNA: TGTGCCTGGAGCCCACTAGCGGCTAATGAGCAGTTCTTC. The rearrangement links TRBV30 to TRBJ2-1; 8 bases map to TRBD2. CDR3 length equals 13 residues. Germline V gene lookup returns CDR1 GTSNPN and CDR2 SVGIG (reference sequence). V was clipped by 3 bases and J by 7 bases; unmatched bases: 5.

V is TRBV5-1 and J is TRBJ1-1; unclear D gene. The length of the CDR3 is 12 residues. Germline assignment: CDR1 SGHRS and CDR2 YFSETQ. V was clipped by 7 bases and J by 3 bases, with 10 bases between them. Here the CDR3 DNA reads TGCGCCAGCCGATATGGAGACACTGAAGCTTTCTTT. Its translation: CASRYGDTEAFF.

The chain employs TRBV27 and TRBJ1-4; TRBD1 matches 10 bases. J lost 11 bases, V lost 2 bases, and 5 bases had no gene match. Germline-derived CDR1 and CDR2 are MNHEY and SMNVEV (reference sequence). The CDR3 has 14 residues. This chain's CDR3 is CASSLGDRGSKLFF. CDR3 DNA: TGTGCCAGCAGTTTAGGGGACAGGGGTAGTAAACTGTTTTTT. Variable domain in full (rest from reference TRBV27 and TRBJ1-4): EAQVTQNPRYLITVTGKKLTVTCSQNMNHEYMSWYRQDPGLGLRQIYYSMNVEVTDKGDVPEGYKVSRKEKRNFPLILESPSPNQTSLYFCASSLGDRGSKLFFGSGTQLSVL.

The CDR3 region is CASSEGGLGYGYTF. In DNA form, the CDR3 reads TGTGCCAGCAGTGAAGGGGGCCTTGGCTATGGCTACACCTTC. The chain uses TRBV6-1 and TRBJ1-2; a possible D gene is TRBD1 (5 bases). The V and J ends lost 1 base and 4 bases respectively, with 10 bases between them. There are 14 residues in the CDR3. Germline values: CDR1 MNHNS, CDR2 SASEGT.

The chain links TRBV15 to TRBJ2-5, with 8 bases identical to TRBD1. Germline loops: CDR1 LNHNV, CDR2 YYDKDF (reference sequence). The CDR3 runs 13 residues. V was clipped by 6 bases and J by 3 bases; unmatched bases: 3. The CDR3 nucleotides are TGTGCCACCAGAACAGGGGGTGAAGAGACCCAGTACTTC. This codes for CATRTGGEETQYF.

The chain couples TRBV9 to TRBJ2-5; a weak D match, TRBD1 (5 bases). This CDR3 comprises 15 residues. The germline gives CDR1 SGDLS, CDR2 YYNGEE. Trimming removed 2 bases from V and 1 base from J, with 12 bases in between. The CDR3 is CASSVGGRGQETQYF. For the CDR3, the DNA is TGTGCCAGCAGCGTTGGCGGAAGGGGCCAAGAGACCCAGTACTTC.

The chain has TRBV27 and TRBJ1-6; D may be TRBD1 (5 bases). Looked up from germline, CDR1 is MNHEY and CDR2 is SMNVEV (reference sequence). Trimming took 5 bases from V and 10 from J, leaving 15 bases between them. The length of the CDR3 is 14 residues. The CDR3 nucleotides are TGTGCCAGCAGTCTATACTGGGGCAGATCACCCCTCCACTTT. Its translation: CASSLYWGRSPLHF.

The rearrangement joins TRBV11-2 to TRBJ1-3, with 12 bases aligning to TRBD1. Losses at the gene ends were 5 bases for V and 8 bases for J; bases not matched to a gene: 4. The CDR3 covers 14 residues. CDR1 and CDR2 (germline): SGHAT, FQNNGV. DNA for the CDR3: TGTGCCAGCAGCCTCGGGACAGGGGGCGACACCATATATTTT. Protein product: CASSLGTGGDTIYF.

This clone appeared once. V gene TRBV5-5 combines with J gene TRBJ2-1; D is unclear. Trimming stripped 1 base from V and 4 bases from J, with 15 bases between. CDR1 SGHKS and CDR2 YYEKEE come from the germline V gene (reference sequence). CDR3 length: 16 amino acids. The CDR3 nucleotides read TGTGCCAGCAGCTTGATGCCTCCCGGAGAATACAATGAGCAGTTCTTC. It translates to CASSLMPPGEYNEQFF.

The rearrangement joins TRBV30 to TRBJ2-7; 7 nucleotides line up with TRBD1. V lost 0 bases to trimming and J lost 3 bases; unmatched junction nucleotides: 2. Germline V lookup: CDR1 GTSNPN, CDR2 SVGIG (reference sequence). The CDR3 length is 13 residues. The DNA of the CDR3 is TGTGCCTGGAGTGTAGGGGGCAGCTACGAGCAGTACGTC. Encoded protein: CAWSVGGSYEQYV.

The chain couples TRBV11-1 to TRBJ1-3, with D hard to call. Germline assignment: CDR1 SGHAT and CDR2 FQDESV (reference sequence). V was trimmed by 3 bases and J by 4 bases, leaving 10 bases between them. The CDR3 spans 14 residues. The DNA for the CDR3 is TGTGCCAGCAGCTTTGGGTATAGCGGAAACACCATATATTTT. This sequence encodes CASSFGYSGNTIYF.

Points on this clone: Other DNA sequences in this sample translate to the same CDR3. The CDR3 region has the DNA TGTGCCAGCTCACCAGGGCAGGGAGGCAATTCACCCCTCCACTTT. It specifies CASSPGQGGNSPLHF. The chain carries TRBV18 and TRBJ1-6; D might be TRBD1 (5 bases). Between the trimmed V and J ends, which lost 2 bases and 7 bases, there was a span of 12 bases. This CDR3 contains 15 residues. The V gene's germline CDR1 is KGHSH and CDR2 LQKENI. Using reference TRBV18 and TRBJ1-6 for the parts outside the CDR3, the full variable domain is NAGVMQNPRHLVRRRGQEARLRCSPMKGHSHVYWYRQLPEEGLKFMVYLQKENIIDESGMPKERFSAEFPKEGPSILRIQQVVRGDSAAYFCASSPGQGGNSPLHFGNGTRLTVT.

The chain combines TRBV2 with TRBJ2-3; TRBD1 might be the D (5 bases). CDR1 is SNHLY, CDR2 FYNNEI, per germline. This CDR3 has 13 residues. Trimming shortened V by 7 bases and J by 3 bases, and 11 bases separated the two germline ends. The CDR3 loop is CASTTRQTDTQYF. CDR3 sequence (DNA): TGTGCCAGCACCACCAGACAGACAGATACGCAGTATTTT.

The J gene is TRBJ2-3, the V gene TRBV5-4; the D gene is possibly TRBD2 (6 bases). V lost 1 base, J lost 2 bases, and 8 bases lay in between. Per the germline V gene, CDR1 is SGHNT and CDR2 is YYREEE (reference sequence). This CDR3 contains 14 residues. This CDR3 reads CASSLTSLTDTQYF. The DNA of the CDR3 is TGTGCCAGCAGCTTGACTAGCCTCACAGATACGCAGTATTTT.

This rearrangement joins TRBV25-1 to TRBJ2-5, with 12 bases matching TRBD2. The CDR3 length is 15 residues. Germline CDR1 and CDR2: MGHDK and SYGVNS. Losses at the gene ends were 3 bases for V and 4 bases for J; bases not matched to a gene: 3. Here the CDR3 DNA reads TGTGCCAGCAGTGAGGGACTAGCGGGCGGAGAGACCCAGTACTTC. Translating it yields CASSEGLAGGETQYF.

The chain carries TRBV7-9 and TRBJ1-1; 8 bases fit TRBD1. The CDR3 contains 13 residues. J was trimmed by 4 bases and V by 7 bases; bases with no gene match: 5. Germline V gene sequence: CDR1 SEHNR, CDR2 FQNEAQ (reference sequence). CDR3 sequence (DNA): TGTGCCAGCACCCGCGACAGGGGCACTGAAGCTTTCTTT. Translating it yields CASTRDRGTEAFF. Full variable domain (outside the CDR3, taken from reference TRBV7-9 and TRBJ1-1): DTGVSQNPRHKITKRGQNVTFRCDPISEHNRLYWYRQTLGQGPEFLTYFQNEAQLEKSRLLSDRFSAERPKGSFSTLEIQRTEQGDSAMYLCASTRDRGTEAFFGQGTRLTVV.

CDR3 sequence: CASSLCIRLYYEQYF. Written as DNA, the CDR3 is TGTGCCAGCAGTTTATGCATCCGACTCTACTACGAGCAGTACTTC. The genes are TRBV28 and TRBJ2-7; D gene unclear. V dropped 0 bases and J dropped 3 bases, with 12 bases sitting between them. This CDR3 has 15 residues. CDR1 MDHEN and CDR2 SYDVKM come from the germline V gene.

This chain connects TRBV7-2 to TRBJ2-3; D may be TRBD2 (6 bases). Trimming removed 3 bases from V and 10 bases from J, with 20 bases in between. There are 15 residues in the CDR3. Germline V gene data show CDR1 as SGHTA and CDR2 as FQGNSA. This CDR3 is CASSFDGSRPQAQYF. The CDR3 DNA reads TGTGCCAGCAGCTTCGACGGGAGTCGCCCACAAGCGCAGTATTTT.

V gene TRBV6-5 combines with J gene TRBJ1-2, with 10 bases matching TRBD1. The CDR3 is 15 residues long. Germline lookup yields CDR1 MNHEY and CDR2 SVGAGI. Losses at the gene ends were 5 bases for V and 6 bases for J; bases not matched to a gene: 9. The CDR3 DNA sequence: TGTGCCAGCAGTAGACAGGGGGCGCGCGGGGATGGCTACACCTTC. Residues: CASSRQGARGDGYTF.

The chain employs TRBV29-1 and TRBJ2-1; 12 bases fit TRBD2. The germline CDR1 and CDR2 sequences are SQVTM and ANQGSEA. CDR3 length: 14 amino acids. After removal of 3 bases from V and 10 bases from J, the junction contained 7 bases not matched to a gene. The DNA for the CDR3 is TGCAGCGTTGATGAACTAGCGGGGGGAAGAGAGCAGTTCTTC. This encodes CSVDELAGGREQFF.

The rearrangement joins TRBV7-9 to TRBJ1-2, with a weak D call TRBD1 (6 bases). The V gene lost 2 bases and the J gene lost 0 bases, with 10 bases spanning the gap. There are 15 residues in the CDR3. CDR1 SEHNR and CDR2 FQNEAQ come from the germline V gene (reference sequence). The CDR3 reads CASSLKRTANYGYTF. The CDR3 DNA reads as TGTGCCAGCAGCTTAAAGAGGACAGCTAACTATGGCTACACCTTC.